One sample yielded the 2 T cell receptor beta chains listed below, sequenced in a study of response to subunit inactivated influenza vaccine. Each CDR3 protein gets one entry after TCRdb re-called the RT-PCR reads with MiXCR. The data contain hundreds of thousands of distinct CDR3 sequences, 12% of them singletons. The source material was PBMCs from blood, sampled on the day of vaccination. The receptor set was obtained from a man aged 45-65 years who received an inactivated influenza vaccine.

V gene TRBV6-1 combines with J gene TRBJ1-4, with TRBD1 as a possible D gene (6 bases). V dropped 6 bases and J dropped 5 bases, with 16 bases sitting between them. Germline CDR1 and CDR2: MNHNS and SASEGT. The CDR3 contains 15 residues. CDR3 region: CASSTQGISNEKLFF. The DNA of the CDR3 is TGTGCCAGCAGCACACAGGGAATTTCGAATGAAAAACTGTTTTTT.

The chain recombines TRBV20-1 with TRBJ2-5; the D is unclear. The CDR3 is 15 residues long. CDR1 and CDR2 (germline): DFQATT, SNEGSKA (reference sequence). Between the trimmed V and J ends, which lost 2 bases and 5 bases, there was a span of 18 bases. CDR3 DNA: TGCAGTGCTAGATCTTCTAGGGCCACGCTCGAGACCCAGTACTTC. Its protein product is CSARSSRATLETQYF.